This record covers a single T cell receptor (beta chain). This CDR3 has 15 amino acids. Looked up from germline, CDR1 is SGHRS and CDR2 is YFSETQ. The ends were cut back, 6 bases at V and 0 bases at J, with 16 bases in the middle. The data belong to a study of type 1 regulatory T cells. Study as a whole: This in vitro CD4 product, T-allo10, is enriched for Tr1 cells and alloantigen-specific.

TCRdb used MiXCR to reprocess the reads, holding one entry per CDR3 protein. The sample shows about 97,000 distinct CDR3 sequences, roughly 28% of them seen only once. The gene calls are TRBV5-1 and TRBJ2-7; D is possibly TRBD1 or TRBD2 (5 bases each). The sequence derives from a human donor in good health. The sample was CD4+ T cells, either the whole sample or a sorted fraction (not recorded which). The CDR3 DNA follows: TGCGCCAGCAATTCCGGGACGGGAAGCTCCTACGAGCAGTACTTC. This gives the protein CASNSGTGSSYEQYF.